This is a list of T cell receptor beta chains from one sample in a study. TCRdb used MiXCR to reprocess the 5' RACE reads, holding one entry per CDR3 protein. The repertoire holds approximately 5,800 distinct CDR3 sequences, with 30% to 35% as singletons. Sequencing was performed on memory CD4+ T cells sorted from a lymph node. These receptor sequences come from a female donor with breast cancer. CDR3s include the opening cysteine and the closing phenylalanine or tryptophan. The order of the fields is J gene, D gene, V gene, clone size, CDR3 DNA, CDR3 protein. D genes are given only for firm matches. Clone size appears in some rows only: once, few, many, or a class for an expanded clone.

TRBJ1-4,.,TRBV21-1,.,TGTGCAACTAATGAAAAACTGTTTTTT,CATNEKLFF
TRBJ1-6,.,TRBV5-1,medium-sized,TGCGCCAGCAGCTTAAACAGGGCGACCTATAATTCACCCCTCCACTTT,CASSLNRATYNSPLHF
TRBJ2-5,.,TRBV7-7,.,TGTGCCAGCAGCTTCGGGAAGGGAGAGACCCAGTACTTC,CASSFGKGETQYF
TRBJ2-3,TRBD2,TRBV5-1,many,TGCGCCAGCAGGACTAGCGGGAGCACAGATACGCAGTATTTT,CASRTSGSTDTQYF
TRBJ2-2,TRBD2,TRBV19,many,TGTGCCAGTAGTGCAGGACTAGCGGGAGCCGGGGAGCTGTTTTTT,CASSAGLAGAGELFF
TRBJ2-3,TRBD1,TRBV6-1,many,TGTGCCAGCAGTGAAAGACAGGGTATAGTGGATACGCAGTATTTT,CASSERQGIVDTQYF
TRBJ1-3,.,TRBV4-1,medium-sized,TGCGCCAGCAGCCTTTACCCTACCTCTGGAAACACCATATATTTT,CASSLYPTSGNTIYF
TRBJ2-2,.,TRBV7-9,.,TGTGCCAGCAGCTTCGCGGGCACCGCGGAGCTGTTTTTT,CASSFAGTAELFF
TRBJ2-7,.,TRBV18,medium-sized,TGTGCCAGCTCTCCCTATGTCCTCCAGGAGCAGTACTTC,CASSPYVLQEQYF
TRBJ1-1,.,TRBV6-2/TRBV6-3,medium-sized,TGTGCCAGCAGTTACTCGTGGGCAGAATTCATGAACACTGAAGCTTTCTTT,CASSYSWAEFMNTEAFF
TRBJ2-7,.,TRBV12-3/TRBV12-4,medium-sized,TGTGCCAGCAGTTTTGGGCGACGGGGATCCTACGAGCAGTACTTC,CASSFGRRGSYEQYF
TRBJ1-4,TRBD1,TRBV6-1,medium-sized,TGTGCCAGCAGTGACGTTAGGACAGGGGGAGTTGGAACTAATGAAAAACTGTTTTTT,CASSDVRTGGVGTNEKLFF
TRBJ1-3,.,TRBV12-3/TRBV12-4,medium-sized,TGTGCCAGCAGTTTTGGGCAGGGTACCTCCACCATATATTTT,CASSFGQGTSTIYF
TRBJ2-7,TRBD1,TRBV5-1,many,TGCGCCAGCAGCCGTGACAGGGGGCTTGAGTACGAGCAGTACTTC,CASSRDRGLEYEQYF
TRBJ2-5,.,TRBV12-3/TRBV12-4,medium-sized,TGTGCCAGCAGTTTTTGGTACGGGAAGGCGGAGACCCAGTACTTC,CASSFWYGKAETQYF
TRBJ1-2,.,TRBV25-1,.,TGTGCCACCAGTATAGGGGGAGGCAGCACCTTC,CATSIGGGSTF
TRBJ1-2,.,TRBV24-1,many,TGTGCCACCAGTGATTCCGACAGAAAAGGGACTAACTATGGCTACACCTTC,CATSDSDRKGTNYGYTF
TRBJ2-7,TRBD1,TRBV5-1,many,TGCGCCAGCAGCAAAGGACAGGGGGCTTTCGACGAGCAGTACTTC,CASSKGQGAFDEQYF
TRBJ1-2,.,TRBV28,few,TGTGCCAGCACCCGGAACTATGGCTACACCTTC,CASTRNYGYTF
TRBJ2-7,.,TRBV9,many,TGTGCCAGCAGCGTAGCGGGGGGCGGAGGGTTCGACGAGCAGTACTTC,CASSVAGGGGFDEQYF
TRBJ2-7,.,TRBV6-6,many,TGTGCCAGCACCCAGCGGAAGCACGAGCAGTACTTC,CASTQRKHEQYF
TRBJ2-5,.,TRBV20-1,many,TGCAGTGCTAGAGAAAGGGGTTTTGGGGATCGGAAGACCCAGTACTTC,CSARERGFGDRKTQYF
TRBJ1-1,.,TRBV20-1,.,TGCAGTGCTAGTTGGGACACCCCCAACACTGAAGCTTTCTTT,CSASWDTPNTEAFF
TRBJ2-7,TRBD2,TRBV11-2,medium-sized,TGTGCCAGCAGCTCTACTAGCGGAACCTACGAGCAGTACTTC,CASSSTSGTYEQYF
TRBJ2-5,.,TRBV18,many,TGTGCCAGCTCACACCAGCGGGCCCTCCAAGAGACCCAGTACTTC,CASSHQRALQETQYF
TRBJ2-5,TRBD2,TRBV7-9,many,TGTGCCAGCAGCCTGACTAGCGTAGAGACCCAGTACTTC,CASSLTSVETQYF
TRBJ2-7,.,TRBV7-2,many,TGTGCCAGCAGCCAGAGCTCCTACGAGCAGTACTTC,CASSQSSYEQYF
TRBJ1-1,.,TRBV15,many,TGTGCCACCAGCAGAACTCCGACAGATGAAGCTTTCTTT,CATSRTPTDEAFF
TRBJ2-7,TRBD1,TRBV20-1,large,TGCAGTGCTAGAGATACCGGGACAGACTACGAGCAGTACTTC,CSARDTGTDYEQYF
TRBJ2-3,.,TRBV6-2/TRBV6-3,medium-sized,TGTGCCAGCAGTATAAGACTCACTAGCACAGATACGCAGTATTTT,CASSIRLTSTDTQYF
TRBJ2-7,TRBD2,TRBV5-1,.,TGCGCCAGCAGCGGGACTAGCGGTACCTACGAGCAGTACTTC,CASSGTSGTYEQYF
TRBJ1-5,.,TRBV7-9,.,TGTGCCAGCAGCTCGGGCCCCGACGGGAATCAGCCCCAGCATTTT,CASSSGPDGNQPQHF
TRBJ2-1,.,TRBV6-6,few,TGTGCCAGCAGTCGGGGATGTGGCAATGAGCAGTTCTTC,CASSRGCGNEQFF
TRBJ2-3,TRBD2,TRBV20-1,.,TGCAGTGGGGGGGGTGTCAGCGGCCTCACAGATACGCAGTATTTT,CSGGGVSGLTDTQYF
TRBJ1-5,.,TRBV7-2,medium-sized,TGTGCCAGCAGCTCCAGACAGGTGGGCAATCAGCCCCAGCATTTT,CASSSRQVGNQPQHF
TRBJ1-6,.,TRBV5-1,many,TGCGCCAGCAGCTTGGATCCGGGGAATTCACCCCTCCACTTT,CASSLDPGNSPLHF
TRBJ2-1,TRBD2,TRBV4-2,medium-sized,TGTGCCAGCAGCATAGCGGGAGCGTTCAATGAGCAGTTCTTC,CASSIAGAFNEQFF
TRBJ1-2,.,TRBV12-3/TRBV12-4,many,TGTGCCAGCAGGGACAGAAACTATGGCTACACCTTC,CASRDRNYGYTF
TRBJ1-1,TRBD1,TRBV6-5,medium-sized,TGTGCCAGCAGCCGGGGGGACAGGGGGCTGTCTAAAGCAGAAGCTTTCTTT,CASSRGDRGLSKAEAFF
TRBJ1-5,.,TRBV20-1,many,TGCAGTGCTAGAGAAAGGGGCAGGGTTGATCAGCCCCAGCATTTT,CSARERGRVDQPQHF
TRBJ1-2,TRBD1,TRBV2,.,TGTGCCAGCAGTGAATCCGGACAGGGGAGATATGGCTGCACCTTC,CASSESGQGRYGCTF
TRBJ2-3,.,TRBV5-4,.,TGTGCCAGCAGCCCCCCCATAAAGGGGGTGGGAGATACGCAGTATTTT,CASSPPIKGVGDTQYF
TRBJ2-7,.,TRBV7-6,many,TGTGCCAGCAGCTCAAGCTCCTACGAGCAGTACTTC,CASSSSSYEQYF
TRBJ2-7,TRBD2,TRBV28,many,TGTGCCAGCAGTTCCCCCGGGACTACTCGACCCGAGCAGTACTTC,CASSSPGTTRPEQYF
TRBJ1-1,TRBD1,TRBV28,many,TGTGCCAGCAGTTTATTATGGGGACAGGGGGGATCGGAAGCTTTCTTT,CASSLLWGQGGSEAFF
TRBJ1-4,.,TRBV28,medium-sized,TGTGCCAGCAGTTCGCCGGGACCGAGTAATGAAAAACTGTTTTTT,CASSSPGPSNEKLFF
TRBJ2-5,.,TRBV20-1,medium-sized,TGCAGTGCTATCGCCAGAAAGAATAACCAAGAGACCCAGTACTTC,CSAIARKNNQETQYF
TRBJ1-5,.,TRBV10-3,.,TGTGCCATCAGTGACAGGGGTAACAATCAGCCCCAGCATTTT,CAISDRGNNQPQHF